This entry features one TCR beta chain sequence. The length of the CDR3 is 13 residues. V was shortened by 4 bases and J by 0 bases, with 6 bases between the two germline ends. Some clones are missing from TCRdb's copy, which holds only in-frame ones; the method was immunoSEQ multiplex PCR. There are 25,000 to 35,000 clones in the sample; 80% to 90% occur only once, and 28% lies in the top ten. The sample is drawn from a study of blood T cell repertoires in COVID-19. At the level of the study: Whether acute or convalescent, the COVID-19 samples came from the United States, Italy and Spain. Sources were T cells, B-cell-depleted T cells, or PBMCs; the material itself was cDNA or gDNA.

This sequence was found in a man of 80 years or more with acute or convalescent COVID-19. The sequenced material came from peripheral blood. The chain is built from TRBV12-3 or TRBV12-4 and TRBJ2-5, with D unclear. The CDR3 region has the DNA TGTGCCAGCAGTTCCCGGGACCAAGAGACCCAGTACTTC. Its protein is CASSSRDQETQYF.